The source of this T cell receptor (beta chain) is a study of T cell repertoires in aging, cancer and after chemotherapy. Across the study: Six age groups, ranging from 30 or younger to 70 or older, included the donors. Study-level points and caveats: Loss of evenness, beyond lost richness, contributed to age-related TCR diversity decline in cancer patients. Median generation probability rose over the chemotherapy interval in each cancer cohort, suggesting rebound thymic output.

Trimming took 10 bases from V and 8 from J, leaving 12 bases between them. From germline, CDR1 is MGHDK and CDR2 SYGVNS. The CDR3 spans 11 residues. Multiplex touch-down PCR with TRB-A/B primers amplified rearranged V-D-J TRB sequences. TCRdb processed the multiplex PCR reads anew with MiXCR; each CDR3 protein has one entry. Here the sample spans some 680 distinct CDR3 sequences, 20% to 25% being singletons. The template was genomic DNA from peripheral blood, not RNA. By frequency in the sample, this clonotype is large. Its antigen is not identified. The sample taken for sequencing was blood. The chain couples TRBV25-1 to TRBJ2-1; D may be TRBD1 (5 bases). The receptor was isolated from a human donor in good health. CDR3 nucleotide sequence: TGTGCCACCGCCTGGGGCGATGAGCAGTTCTTC. As protein: CATAWGDEQFF.